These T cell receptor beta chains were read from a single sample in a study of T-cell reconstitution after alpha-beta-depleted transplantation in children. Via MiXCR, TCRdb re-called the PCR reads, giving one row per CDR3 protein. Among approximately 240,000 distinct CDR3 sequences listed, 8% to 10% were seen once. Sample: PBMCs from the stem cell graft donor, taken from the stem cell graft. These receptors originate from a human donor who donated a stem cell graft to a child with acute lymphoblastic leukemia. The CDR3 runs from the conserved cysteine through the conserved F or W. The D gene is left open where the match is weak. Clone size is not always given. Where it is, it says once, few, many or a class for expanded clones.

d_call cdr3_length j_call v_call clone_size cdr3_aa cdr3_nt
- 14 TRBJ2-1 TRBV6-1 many CASWRLSSYNEQFF TGTGCCAGTTGGAGACTCAGCTCCTACAATGAGCAGTTCTTC
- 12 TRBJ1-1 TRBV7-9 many CASSLINTEAFF TGTGCCAGCAGCTTAATCAACACTGAAGCTTTCTTT
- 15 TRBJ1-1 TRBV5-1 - CASSLATGIGTEAFF TGCGCCAGCAGCTTGGCCACAGGGATAGGCACTGAAGCTTTCTTT
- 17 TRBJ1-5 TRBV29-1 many CSGDRSPLEVYGQPQHF TGCAGCGGGGATCGGTCTCCGCTCGAGGTGTACGGTCAGCCCCAGCATTTT
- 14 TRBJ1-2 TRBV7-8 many CASSLNRVVGGYTF TGTGCCAGCAGCCTTAACAGGGTTGTCGGTGGCTACACCTTC
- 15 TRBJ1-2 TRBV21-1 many CASRRVQGLNYGYTF TGTGCCAGCCGAAGAGTACAGGGCCTTAACTATGGCTACACCTTC
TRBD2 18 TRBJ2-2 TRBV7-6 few CASSLVVSRGGFTGELFF TGTGCCAGCAGCTTAGTAGTGTCGCGGGGGGGCTTCACCGGGGAGCTGTTTTTT
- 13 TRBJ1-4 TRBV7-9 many CASSRSFGEKLFF TGTGCCAGCAGCCGCTCCTTCGGGGAAAAACTGTTTTTT
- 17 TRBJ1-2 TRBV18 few CASSPVFQGSFHYGYTF TGTGCCAGCTCACCAGTTTTCCAGGGGTCATTTCACTATGGCTACACCTTC
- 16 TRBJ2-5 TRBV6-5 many CASSSLGGRGAETQYF TGTGCCAGCAGTAGCCTGGGGGGGCGAGGGGCAGAGACCCAGTACTTC
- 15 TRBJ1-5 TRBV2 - CASSADVVGNQPQHF TGTGCCAGCAGCGCGGACGTCGTCGGCAATCAGCCCCAGCATTTT
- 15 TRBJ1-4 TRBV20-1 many CSARDRVAGNEKLFF TGCAGTGCTAGAGATCGGGTGGCGGGTAATGAAAAACTGTTTTTT
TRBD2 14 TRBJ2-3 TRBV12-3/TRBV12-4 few CASLSGDRTDTQYF TGTGCCAGTCTTAGCGGGGACCGCACAGATACGCAGTATTTT
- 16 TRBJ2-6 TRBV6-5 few CASSYFLGTGANVLTF TGTGCCAGCAGTTACTTTCTGGGGACTGGGGCCAACGTCCTGACTTTC
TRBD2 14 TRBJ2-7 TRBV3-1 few CASSRWGGSYEQYF TGTGCCAGCAGCCGTTGGGGGGGCTCCTACGAGCAGTACTTC
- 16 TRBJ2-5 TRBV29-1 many CSVEKEAPYYQETQYF TGCAGCGTTGAAAAGGAGGCTCCCTACTACCAAGAGACCCAGTACTTC
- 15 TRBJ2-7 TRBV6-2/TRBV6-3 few CASSAPSGRSYEQYF TGTGCCAGCAGCGCCCCTTCAGGGAGATCCTACGAGCAGTACTTC
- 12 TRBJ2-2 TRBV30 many CAWSRLSGELFF TGTGCCTGGAGTCGGCTCTCCGGGGAGCTGTTTTTT
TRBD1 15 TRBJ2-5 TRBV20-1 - CSARPWDRDQETEYF TGCAGTGCAAGGCCGTGGGACAGGGACCAAGAGACCGAGTACTTC
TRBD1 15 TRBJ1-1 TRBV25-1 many CASSVSTGGVSEAFF TGTGCCAGCAGTGTCTCCACAGGGGGGGTTTCGGAAGCTTTCTTT
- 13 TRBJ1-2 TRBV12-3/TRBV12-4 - CASSPQGARGYTF TGTGCCAGCAGTCCACAGGGAGCTAGGGGCTACACCTTC
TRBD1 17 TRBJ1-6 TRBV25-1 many CASSEYSGTAVHSPLHF TGTGCCAGCAGTGAATATTCGGGGACAGCTGTGCATTCACCCCTCCACTTT
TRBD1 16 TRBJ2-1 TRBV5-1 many CASSLGEAGGYNEQFF TGCGCCAGCAGCTTGGGGGAAGCAGGGGGCTACAATGAGCAGTTCTTC
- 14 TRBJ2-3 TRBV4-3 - CASSPGGPSDTQYF TGCGCCAGCAGCCCGGGCGGGCCTTCAGATACGCAGTATTTT
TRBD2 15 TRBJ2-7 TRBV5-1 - CASSISAGGVYEQYF TGCGCCAGCAGCATCTCGGCGGGGGGCGTCTACGAGCAGTACTTC
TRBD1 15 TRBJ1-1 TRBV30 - CAWSILGQGDTEAFF TGTGCCTGGAGTATCTTAGGACAGGGAGACACTGAAGCTTTCTTT
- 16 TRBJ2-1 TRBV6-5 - CASSYNGQGRFNEQFF TGTGCCAGCAGTTATAATGGGCAGGGTCGTTTCAATGAGCAGTTCTTC
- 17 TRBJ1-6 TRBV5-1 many CASSQDSSSSYNSPLHF TGCGCCAGCAGCCAGGACTCTTCGAGCTCCTATAATTCACCCCTCCACTTT
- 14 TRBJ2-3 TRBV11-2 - CASSFTGDTDTQYF TGTGCCAGCAGCTTTACCGGGGACACAGATACGCAGTATTTT
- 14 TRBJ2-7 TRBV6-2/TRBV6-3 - CASSRRGTYYEQYF TGTGCCAGCAGCAGAAGGGGAACTTACTACGAGCAGTACTTC
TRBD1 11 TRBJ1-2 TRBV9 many CASRQGAGYTF TGTGCCAGCAGACAGGGGGCTGGCTACACCTTC
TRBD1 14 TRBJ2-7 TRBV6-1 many CASARGQGSYEQYF TGTGCCAGCGCTAGAGGACAGGGCTCCTACGAGCAGTACTTC
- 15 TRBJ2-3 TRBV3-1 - CASSQGNRGTDTQYF TGTGCCAGCAGCCAAGGGAACAGAGGCACAGATACGCAGTATTTT
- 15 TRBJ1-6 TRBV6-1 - CASSALTGFNSPLHF TGTGCCAGCAGCGCTTTGACAGGCTTTAATTCACCCCTCCACTTT
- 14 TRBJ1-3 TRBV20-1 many CSASPGQQGNTIYF TGCAGTGCTAGTCCAGGACAACAAGGAAACACCATATATTTT
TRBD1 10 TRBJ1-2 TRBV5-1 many CASTSDRGAF TGCGCCAGCACCTCGGACAGGGGAGCCTTC
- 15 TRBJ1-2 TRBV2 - CASRPRWTSIYGYTF TGTGCCAGCAGACCCCGGTGGACATCGATCTATGGCTACACCTTC
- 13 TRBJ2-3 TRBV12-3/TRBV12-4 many CASSPQLDGTQYF TGTGCCAGCAGCCCCCAACTAGACGGTACGCAGTATTTT
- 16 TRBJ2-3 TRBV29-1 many CSAEGRGGVGTDTQYF TGCAGCGCGGAGGGTCGGGGCGGGGTTGGCACAGATACGCAGTATTTT
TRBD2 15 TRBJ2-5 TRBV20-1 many CSALAPSGGRETQYF TGCAGTGCCCTCGCCCCTAGCGGGGGTAGGGAGACCCAGTACTTC
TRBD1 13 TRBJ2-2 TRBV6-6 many CATGTGATGELFF TGTGCCACCGGGACAGGGGCCACCGGGGAGCTGTTTTTT
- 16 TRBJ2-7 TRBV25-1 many CASSEYAGMGIYEQYF TGTGCCAGCAGTGAATATGCCGGAATGGGGATTTACGAGCAGTACTTC
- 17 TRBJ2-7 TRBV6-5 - CASSYSSVGREVHEQYF TGTGCCAGCAGTTACTCGAGCGTCGGCAGGGAAGTCCACGAGCAGTACTTC
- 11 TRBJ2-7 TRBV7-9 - CASSLKYEQYF TGTGCCAGCAGCCTAAAATACGAGCAGTACTTC
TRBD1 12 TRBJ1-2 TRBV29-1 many CSVRGQDYGYTF TGCAGCGTGAGGGGACAGGACTATGGCTACACCTTC
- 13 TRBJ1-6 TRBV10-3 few CAISGTDNSPLHF TGTGCCATCAGTGGGACGGATAATTCACCCCTCCACTTT
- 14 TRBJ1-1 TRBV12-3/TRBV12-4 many CASSGGHIGPEAFF TGTGCCAGCAGTGGGGGACACATTGGGCCTGAAGCTTTCTTT
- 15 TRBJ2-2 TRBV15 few CATSRDGRGTGELFF TGTGCCACCAGCAGAGATGGAAGGGGCACCGGGGAGCTGTTTTTT
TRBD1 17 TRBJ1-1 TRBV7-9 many CASSPRGSGGWNTEAFF TGTGCCAGCAGCCCCCGCGGGTCAGGGGGGTGGAACACTGAAGCTTTCTTT
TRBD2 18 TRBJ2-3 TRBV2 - CASSEVRASGAEGDTQYF TGTGCCAGCAGTGAAGTTCGAGCTAGCGGGGCGGAGGGAGATACGCAGTATTTT
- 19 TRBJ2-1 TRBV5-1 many CASSLFHGANLIPRNEQFF TGCGCCAGCAGCTTGTTTCATGGGGCAAATCTAATCCCACGTAATGAGCAGTTCTTC
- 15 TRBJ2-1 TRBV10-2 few CASSGIGAGSDEQFF TGCGCCAGCAGTGGCATCGGAGCAGGGTCGGATGAGCAGTTCTTC
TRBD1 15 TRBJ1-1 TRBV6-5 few CASSYSTGGGTEAFF TGTGCCAGCAGTTACTCGACAGGGGGAGGCACTGAAGCTTTCTTT
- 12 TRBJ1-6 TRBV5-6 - CASSLTVSPLHF TGTGCCAGCAGCTTGACAGTATCACCCCTCCACTTT
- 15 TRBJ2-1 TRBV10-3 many CAISQDSAGYNEQFF TGTGCCATCAGCCAGGACAGCGCAGGATACAATGAGCAGTTCTTC
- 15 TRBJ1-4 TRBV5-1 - CASSRMQESSEKLFF TGCGCCAGCAGTCGTATGCAGGAGAGTTCTGAAAAACTGTTTTTT
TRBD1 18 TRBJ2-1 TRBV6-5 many CASSYPIGQGKTYNEQFF TGTGCCAGCAGTTACCCGATAGGACAGGGGAAAACCTACAATGAGCAGTTCTTC